A single sample is the source of the 18 T cell receptor beta chains below, sequenced in a study of cytomegalovirus exposure and HLA in healthy donors. Primers: 60 Vbeta forward and 13 Jbeta reverse. TCRdb keeps only in-frame clones here, not all; method: immunoSEQ multiplex PCR. The sample consists of more than 150,000 clones, 84% of them appearing once. Sequenced material: PBMCs. These TCRs come from a boy aged 2 to 10 in good health and CMV-seronegative.

As regards this clone: No conserved phenylalanine or tryptophan is present at the end of the CDR3, so a read error is the likely explanation. J is TRBJ2-6 and V is TRBV9, with D possibly matching TRBD2 (6 bases). There are 15 residues in the CDR3. Germline V gene sequence: CDR1 SGDLS, CDR2 YYNGEE. V dropped 2 bases and J dropped 3 bases, with 9 bases sitting between them. This CDR3 is CASSVTGDGANVLTV. Here the CDR3 DNA reads TGTGCCAGCAGCGTTACGGGGGATGGGGCCAACGTCCTGACTGTC.

This clone has only one observation. The chain uses TRBV6-6 and TRBJ2-7, with TRBD2 identical over 7 bases. V lost 5 bases to trimming and J lost 7 bases; unmatched junction nucleotides: 8. CDR1 is MNHNY, CDR2 SVGAGI, per germline (reference sequence). The CDR3 runs to 13 residues. The CDR3 loop is CASSPRGEGEQYF. CDR3 sequence (DNA): TGTGCCAGCAGTCCCCGGGGGGAGGGGGAGCAGTACTTC.

CDR3 sequence reads: CASISRKGPGTEAFF. The DNA for the CDR3 is TGTGCCAGCATTTCAAGGAAGGGTCCGGGGACTGAAGCTTTCTTT. V usage is TRBV6-5 and J usage is TRBJ1-1; D gene uncertain. From germline, CDR1 is MNHEY and CDR2 SVGAGI. Trimming shortened V by 7 bases and J by 5 bases, and 20 bases separated the two germline ends. CDR3 size: 15 residues.

J is TRBJ2-7 and V is TRBV13, with 7 nucleotides matching TRBD1. Germline assignment: CDR1 PRHDT and CDR2 FYEKMQ (reference sequence). The J segment lost 3 bases and the V segment lost 4 bases, leaving 3 bases of the junction unmatched. This CDR3 has 13 residues. The CDR3 coding sequence is TGTGCCAGCAGCTGGGGACAGAACTACGAGCAGTACTTC. Translating it yields CASSWGQNYEQYF.

The CDR3, as DNA: TGTGCCTGGACCCAAAGGGTGCTAGCCGATGAGCAGTTCTTC. It translates to CAWTQRVLADEQFF. The chain employs TRBV30 and TRBJ2-1, with D possibly matching TRBD2 (5 bases). Germline lookup yields CDR1 GTSNPN and CDR2 SVGIG (reference sequence). CDR3 size: 14 residues. Trimming shortened V by 4 bases and J by 8 bases, and 18 bases separated the two germline ends.

The J gene is TRBJ2-7, the V gene TRBV11-1; D is perhaps TRBD2 (5 bases). Between the trimmed V and J ends, which lost 0 bases and 9 bases, there was a span of 12 bases. The CDR3 is 13 residues long. In germline, CDR1 is SGHAT, CDR2 FQDESV (reference sequence). The CDR3 nucleotides read TGTGCCAGCAGCTTAGCGCGGGTGACTTCGCAGTACTTC. Residues: CASSLARVTSQYF. The full variable domain, with the rest looked up from reference TRBV11-1 and TRBJ2-7, is EAEVAQSPRYKITEKSQAVAFWCDPISGHATLYWYRQILGQGPELLVQFQDESVVDDSQLPKDRFSAERLKGVDSTLKIQPAELGDSAMYLCASSLARVTSQYFGPGTRLTVT.

The chain recombines TRBV7-3 with TRBJ2-6, with D possibly TRBD2 on 5 matching bases. Trimming removed 5 bases from V and 2 bases from J, with 13 bases in between. Germline CDR1 is SGHTA and CDR2 is FQGTGA. The length of the CDR3 is 16 residues. This CDR3 reads CASSPGGVPGANVLTF. The CDR3, as DNA: TGTGCCAGCAGCCCCGGAGGTGTCCCTGGGGCCAACGTCCTGACTTTC.

The chain joins TRBV19 to TRBJ2-3, with a tentative D call TRBD2 (5 bases). Germline CDR1 and CDR2: LNHDA and SQIVND (reference sequence). Trimming removed 1 base from V and 2 bases from J, with 16 bases in between. The CDR3 spans 17 residues. CDR3 loop: CASSIGTRIKITDTQYF. DNA for the CDR3: TGTGCCAGTAGTATAGGGACTCGAATCAAAATCACAGATACGCAGTATTTT.

This clone occurred once. The chain joins TRBV27 to TRBJ2-6, with a tentative D call TRBD1 (5 bases). V gave up 4 bases and J gave up 1 base, with 8 bases separating them. The CDR3 length is 15 residues. Germline V gene lookup returns CDR1 MNHEY and CDR2 SMNVEV (reference sequence). The CDR3 here is CASSYRWSGANVLTF. CDR3 DNA sequence: TGTGCCAGCAGTTACAGGTGGTCTGGGGCCAACGTCCTGACTTTC.

This rearrangement joins TRBV7-9 to TRBJ1-3; D perhaps matches TRBD1 (5 bases). Germline lookup yields CDR1 SEHNR and CDR2 FQNEAQ (reference sequence). This CDR3 comprises 17 residues. V was trimmed by 7 bases and J by 4 bases, leaving 23 bases between them. CDR3: CASKSQLGQGIGNTIYF. CDR3 nucleotides: TGTGCCAGCAAGTCCCAACTGGGGCAGGGAATAGGAAACACCATATATTTT.

The V gene is TRBV19, the J gene TRBJ1-5; perhaps TRBD1 as D (6 bases). Germline V CDR1 and CDR2: LNHDA, SQIVND (reference sequence). The CDR3 is made up of 14 amino acids. Trimming took off 5 bases at V and 2 bases at J, with 10 bases between the two ends. CDR3 sequence: CASSPRQGNQPQHF. In DNA form, the CDR3 reads TGTGCCAGTAGTCCCCGACAGGGCAATCAGCCCCAGCATTTT.

The rearrangement joins TRBV5-4 to TRBJ1-3, with a possible D match to TRBD1 (5 bases). V was clipped by 3 bases and J by 10 bases, with 11 bases between them. The length of the CDR3 is 12 residues. Looked up from germline, CDR1 is SGHNT and CDR2 is YYREEE (reference sequence). CDR3 nucleotides: TGTGCCAGCAGCTCCCTTGGGGGGACCATATATTTT. Amino acid sequence: CASSSLGGTIYF.

V gene TRBV30 combines with J gene TRBJ2-1, with 9 bases fitting TRBD2. V shed 0 bases and J 3 bases; nucleotides not matched to a gene: 3. Germline V gene data show CDR1 as GTSNPN and CDR2 as SVGIG (reference sequence). This CDR3 spans 15 amino acids. CDR3 sequence: CAWSVGSGGYNEQFF. In DNA form, the CDR3 reads TGTGCCTGGAGTGTAGGTAGCGGGGGCTACAATGAGCAGTTCTTC.

The J gene is TRBJ2-3, the V gene TRBV30; no clear D. Germline V lookup: CDR1 GTSNPN, CDR2 SVGIG (reference sequence). V shed 4 bases and J shed 0 bases, with 26 bases lying between them. The length of the CDR3 is 19 residues. CDR3 DNA: TGTGCCTGGAATTTCCGGGTCACGGCGTCGTCCTCTAGCACAGATACGCAGTATTTT. Its protein product is CAWNFRVTASSSSTDTQYF. Full variable domain (missing parts from reference TRBV30 and TRBJ2-3): SQTIHQWPATLVQPVGSPLSLECTVEGTSNPNLYWYRQAAGRGLQLLFYSVGIGQISSEVPQNLSASRPQDRQFILSSKKLLLSDSGFYLCAWNFRVTASSSSTDTQYFGPGTRLTVL.

The chain is built from TRBV6-6 and TRBJ1-2; TRBD1 is a possible D gene (5 bases). The V gene lost 4 bases and the J gene lost 8 bases, with 8 bases spanning the gap. Germline values: CDR1 MNHNY, CDR2 SVGAGI (reference sequence). CDR3 size: 11 residues. DNA for the CDR3: TGTGCCAGCAGTTTTGGGGGGGGCTACACCTTC. It yields the protein CASSFGGGYTF.

V and J are TRBV6-1 and TRBJ2-7, with D possibly being TRBD2 (6 bases). Germline CDR1 is MNHNS and CDR2 is SASEGT. Trimming pared 2 bases from V and 0 bases from J, leaving 11 bases between. The CDR3 contains 15 residues. This chain's CDR3 is CASSEWRGPSYEQYF. The CDR3 DNA sequence: TGTGCCAGCAGTGAATGGAGGGGTCCCTCCTACGAGCAGTACTTC.

V and J are TRBV6-1 and TRBJ1-5; 8 bases are shared with TRBD1. This CDR3 contains 14 residues. CDR1 and CDR2 from the germline V gene are MNHNS and SASEGT. V shed 4 bases and J 4 bases; nucleotides not matched to a gene: 3. The CDR3 loop reads CASSAGTGNQPQHF. DNA for the CDR3: TGTGCCAGCAGTGCAGGGACAGGTAATCAGCCCCAGCATTTT.

The chain couples TRBV4-1 to TRBJ2-6; D remains unclear. This CDR3 has 16 amino acids. Germline assignment: CDR1 MGHRA and CDR2 YSYEKL. V was cut by 0 bases and J by 2 bases, with 8 bases left in between. CDR3 sequence (DNA): TGCGCCAGCAGCCAAGAGTCCCCTGCTGGGGCCAACGTCCTGACTTTC. This sequence encodes CASSQESPAGANVLTF.